Below are 19 T cell receptor beta chains sequenced from a single sample in a study of blood T cell repertoires in COVID-19. Produced via immunoSEQ multiplex PCR; TCRdb's table is partial and in-frame only. The table has over 110,000 clones, around 89% seen once. The sample was peripheral blood. All receptors come from a human donor in a cohort sampled during active COVID-19.

CDR3 sequence: CASTSRGASPLHF. The DNA of the CDR3 is TGTGCCAGCACGTCCAGGGGGGCTTCACCCCTCCACTTT. This chain connects TRBV2 to TRBJ1-6, with TRBD1 matching 7 bases. Germline CDR1 and CDR2: SNHLY and FYNNEI. The CDR3 consists of 13 residues. The J segment lost 9 bases and the V segment lost 7 bases, leaving 6 bases of the junction unmatched.

The chain carries TRBV27 and TRBJ2-7, with 15 nucleotides matching TRBD2. The CDR3 loop spans 16 amino acids. The germline V gene has CDR1 MNHEY and CDR2 SMNVEV (reference sequence). V shed 2 bases and J 9 bases; nucleotides not matched to a gene: 8. CDR3 sequence: CASSLVPGTSGGRQYF. CDR3 sequence (DNA): TGTGCCAGCAGTTTAGTACCGGGGACTAGCGGGGGGCGGCAGTACTTC.

The chain couples TRBV7-9 to TRBJ1-1; maybe TRBD1 (6 bases). Trimming left V 5 bases short and J 6 bases short, with 16 bases between. The CDR3 runs 14 residues. The germline V gene has CDR1 SEHNR and CDR2 FQNEAQ (reference sequence). The DNA for the CDR3 is TGTGCCAGCAGCCCCCCGGCAGGGGTGGCTGAAGCTTTCTTT. It encodes CASSPPAGVAEAFF.

The J gene is TRBJ2-3, the V gene TRBV5-1, with D uncertain. This CDR3 contains 12 residues. V gave up 6 bases and J gave up 0 bases, with 5 bases separating them. Per the germline V gene, CDR1 is SGHRS and CDR2 is YFSETQ. CDR3 coding DNA: TGCGCCAGCAACCGGAGCACAGATACGCAGTATTTT. Amino acid sequence: CASNRSTDTQYF.

V and J are TRBV6-1 and TRBJ2-5; 9 bases align to TRBD1. V trimming: 3 bases; J trimming: 7 bases; junction bases outside the gene matches: 12. The CDR3 totals 16 residues. Germline V gene sequence: CDR1 MNHNS, CDR2 SASEGT. Here the CDR3 reads CASSDSYRGLGGTQYF. In DNA form, the CDR3 reads TGTGCCAGCAGTGATTCTTACAGGGGGCTCGGTGGGACCCAGTACTTC.

The CDR3, as DNA: TGTGCCAGCAGTCCCTCGTCAACTGCCTACGAGCAGTACTTC. Its protein product is CASSPSSTAYEQYF. The rearrangement uses TRBV6-5 and TRBJ2-7; D remains unclear. The CDR3 extends over 14 amino acids. Germline lookup yields CDR1 MNHEY and CDR2 SVGAGI. V lost 5 bases and J lost 2, with 13 bases in between.

V is TRBV30 and J is TRBJ1-5, with a tentative D call TRBD1 (5 bases). The length of the CDR3 is 15 residues. Between the trimmed V and J ends, which lost 0 bases and 1 base, there was a span of 10 bases. Germline-derived CDR1 and CDR2 are GTSNPN and SVGIG (reference sequence). The CDR3 spells CAWSVGQGSNQPQHF. CDR3 sequence (DNA): TGTGCCTGGAGTGTCGGTCAGGGCAGCAATCAGCCCCAGCATTTT. The entire variable domain, with the rest obtained from reference TRBV30 and TRBJ1-5, is as follows: SQTIHQWPATLVQPVGSPLSLECTVEGTSNPNLYWYRQAAGRGLQLLFYSVGIGQISSEVPQNLSASRPQDRQFILSSKKLLLSDSGFYLCAWSVGQGSNQPQHFGDGTRLSIL.

The CDR3 DNA is TGCAGCGTAGGACAGGGGAGCACAGATACGCAGTATTTT. Translating gives CSVGQGSTDTQYF. The chain joins TRBV29-1 to TRBJ2-3, with TRBD1 matching over 9 bases. Germline V gene data show CDR1 as SQVTM and CDR2 as ANQGSEA. V lost 6 bases, J lost 0 bases, and 1 base stayed unmatched. The CDR3 loop spans 13 amino acids.

The V gene is TRBV5-6, the J gene TRBJ2-1; 8 bases fit TRBD2. V was pared by 4 bases and J by 0 bases, with 6 bases of the junction left unmatched. The germline gives CDR1 SGHDT, CDR2 YYEEEE. The CDR3 runs to 16 residues. The CDR3 region is CASSTTSGSSYNEQFF. CDR3 coding DNA: TGTGCCAGCAGCACCACTAGCGGCAGCTCCTACAATGAGCAGTTCTTC.

V and J are TRBV5-1 and TRBJ2-2; the match to TRBD1 covers 8 bases. Germline CDR1 reads SGHRS; CDR2 reads YFSETQ. The CDR3 loop spans 16 amino acids. After removal of 4 bases from V and 2 bases from J, the junction contained 7 bases not matched to a gene. CDR3 nucleotide sequence: TGCGCCAGCAGCCGCAGGGGGACAGGCAACACCGGGGAGCTGTTTTTT. Protein product: CASSRRGTGNTGELFF. Variable domain in full (rest from reference TRBV5-1 and TRBJ2-2): KAGVTQTPRYLIKTRGQQVTLSCSPISGHRSVSWYQQTPGQGLQFLFEYFSETQRNKGNFPGRFSGRQFSNSRSEMNVSTLELGDSALYLCASSRRGTGNTGELFFGEGSRLTVL.

The chain uses TRBV24-1 and TRBJ2-1; D call uncertain. Germline loops: CDR1 KGHDR, CDR2 SFDVKD. This CDR3 contains 13 residues. Trimming shortened V by 4 bases and J by 1 base, and 4 bases separated the two germline ends. The CDR3 bases are TGTGCCACCAGTGACAGTTCCTACAATGAGCAGTTCTTC. Protein sequence: CATSDSSYNEQFF.

This clone was recorded once. V usage is TRBV28 and J usage is TRBJ1-2, with a tentative D call TRBD1 (5 bases). The CDR3 is made up of 15 amino acids. V shed 1 base and J shed 4 bases, with 13 bases lying between them. Germline V lookup: CDR1 MDHEN, CDR2 SYDVKM. The CDR3 region is CASSLSTVIRYGYTF. In DNA form, the CDR3 reads TGTGCCAGCAGTTTATCGACAGTAATACGCTATGGCTACACCTTC.

The V call is TRBV12-3 or TRBV12-4, the J call TRBJ1-1; maybe TRBD1 (5 bases). This CDR3 is 12 amino acids long. V was clipped by 6 bases and J by 3 bases, with 8 bases between them. The CDR3 nucleotides are TGTGCCAGCAGCTCAGGGTACACTGAAGCTTTCTTT. Residues: CASSSGYTEAFF.

This rearrangement joins TRBV7-9 to TRBJ1-3, with TRBD1 as a possible D gene (5 bases). The V end was cut by 2 bases, the J end by 3 bases, with 11 bases between. The length of the CDR3 is 15 residues. Germline CDR1 SEHNR, CDR2 FQNEAQ (reference sequence). CDR3 sequence (DNA): TGTGCCAGCAGCTTAATGGACATCAGTGGAAACACCATATATTTT. It translates to CASSLMDISGNTIYF. The full variable domain, rest sourced from reference TRBV7-9 and TRBJ1-3, is DTGVSQNPRHKITKRGQNVTFRCDPISEHNRLYWYRQTLGQGPEFLTYFQNEAQLEKSRLLSDRFSAERPKGSFSTLEIQRTEQGDSAMYLCASSLMDISGNTIYFGEGSWLTVV.

This clone was observed once. The chain joins TRBV5-1 to TRBJ2-7; 8 positions agree with TRBD1. CDR1 and CDR2 (germline): SGHRS, YFSETQ. The CDR3 is 14 residues long. V lost 2 bases to trimming and J lost 6 bases; unmatched junction nucleotides: 7. CDR3 DNA sequence: TGCGCCAGCAGCTTCGGACAGGGAAAGAGCGAGCAGTACTTC. Translated: CASSFGQGKSEQYF.

The V and J genes are TRBV4-1 and TRBJ1-2; D uncertain. Looked up from germline, CDR1 is MGHRA and CDR2 is YSYEKL. Trimming removed 1 base from V and 5 bases from J, with 17 bases in between. This CDR3 contains 16 residues. DNA for the CDR3: TGCGCCAGCAGCCAAGTTGGGTCTACAGTCCTATATGGCTACACCTTC. This codes for CASSQVGSTVLYGYTF.

The chain combines TRBV9 with TRBJ2-7, with 10 bases lining up with TRBD2. The CDR3 is made up of 15 amino acids. Germline loops: CDR1 SGDLS, CDR2 YYNGEE. The J segment lost 2 bases and the V segment lost 0 bases, leaving 2 bases of the junction unmatched. In DNA form, the CDR3 reads TGTGCCAGCAGCGTAGGTGGGACTAGCGCCTACGAGCAGTACTTC. As protein: CASSVGGTSAYEQYF.

This sequence joins TRBV18 and TRBJ1-1; 10 nucleotides align to TRBD1. J was trimmed by 11 bases and V by 2 bases; bases with no gene match: 8. This CDR3 spans 14 amino acids. The V gene's germline CDR1 is KGHSH and CDR2 LQKENI. The CDR3 is CASSPTDRGGSAFF. The DNA for the CDR3 is TGTGCCAGCTCACCAACGGACAGGGGGGGTTCTGCTTTCTTT.

The V gene is TRBV7-9, the J gene TRBJ2-5; possibly TRBD1 for D (6 bases). Looked up from germline, CDR1 is SEHNR and CDR2 is FQNEAQ (reference sequence). The CDR3 sequence is 17 residues long. Trimming took 5 bases from V and 2 from J, leaving 21 bases between them. CDR3 loop: CASSQRGSGKLQETQYF. The CDR3 DNA sequence: TGTGCCAGCAGCCAAAGGGGGTCTGGGAAATTACAAGAGACCCAGTACTTC.